The next 26 T cell receptor beta chains were all read from a single sample in a study of OX40 agonist ivuxolimab in advanced cancers. TCRdb's copy holds only in-frame clones and misses some; the assay was immunoSEQ multiplex PCR. The sample consists of some 70,000 clones, 82% of them appearing once. The sample was CD4+ or CD8+ T cells sorted from blood, taken in a trial of the OX40 agonist ivuxolimab. These receptors all stem from an adult with an advanced solid tumor such as melanoma, head and neck, liver or kidney cancer.

V usage is TRBV6-5 and J usage is TRBJ1-1; D remains unclear. V was clipped by 10 bases and J by 4 bases, with 19 bases between them. The germline gives CDR1 MNHEY, CDR2 SVGAGI. This CDR3 is built from 14 residues. The CDR3 nucleotides read TGTGCCACCTCCCTATACGGTAAAACCACTGAAGCTTTCTTT. This gives the protein CATSLYGKTTEAFF.

This clone occurred once. The rearrangement uses TRBV7-9 and TRBJ1-4; D is possibly TRBD1 (5 bases). The germline gives CDR1 SEHNR, CDR2 FQNEAQ (reference sequence). CDR3 length equals 16 residues. V was shortened by 5 bases and J by 7 bases, with 20 bases between the two germline ends. The CDR3 sequence is CASSLIAGRRLEKLFF. The CDR3, as DNA: TGTGCCAGCAGCCTAATTGCAGGGCGCCGTCTTGAAAAACTGTTTTTT.

The genes are TRBV11-2 and TRBJ2-3, with 9 bases aligning to TRBD2. Germline trimming cut 5 bases from V and 2 bases from J; bases unmatched to any gene: 11. The CDR3 contains 17 residues. Germline CDR1 and CDR2: SGHAT and FQNNGV. CDR3 coding DNA: TGTGCCAGCAGCCCAGGGGGAGCGGGGGGCTACACAGATACGCAGTATTTT. It translates to CASSPGGAGGYTDTQYF.

The chain couples TRBV7-6 to TRBJ1-6, with D possibly TRBD1 on 5 matching bases. Germline V CDR1 and CDR2: SGHVS, FNYEAQ. The CDR3 length is 15 residues. Trimming stripped 6 bases from V and 6 bases from J, with 15 bases between. The CDR3 DNA sequence: TGTGCCAGCAGTTCCAGAGGGGCGTCTAATTCACCCCTCCACTTT. Protein: CASSSRGASNSPLHF.

The rearrangement links TRBV15 to TRBJ2-1; 7 bases are a match to TRBD1. Unmatched junction bases numbered 9, after V lost 5 bases and J lost 5 bases. Germline values: CDR1 LNHNV, CDR2 YYDKDF (reference sequence). CDR3 length: 15 amino acids. CDR3 protein: CATSPRQGNNNEQFF. The DNA for the CDR3 is TGTGCCACCAGCCCGCGACAGGGTAACAACAATGAGCAGTTCTTC.

This chain links TRBV7-9 with TRBJ2-2; D remains unclear. V gave up 2 bases and J gave up 3 bases, with 7 bases separating them. This CDR3 is 14 amino acids long. CDR1 and CDR2 (germline): SEHNR, FQNEAQ (reference sequence). This CDR3 is CASSLFTDTGELFF. The CDR3 DNA is TGTGCCAGCAGCTTATTCACAGACACCGGGGAGCTGTTTTTT.

This rearrangement joins TRBV18 to TRBJ1-1; 7 bases match TRBD1. The length of the CDR3 is 13 residues. V dropped 3 bases and J dropped 8; count of bases not matched to a gene: 6. The V gene's germline CDR1 is KGHSH and CDR2 LQKENI. In DNA, the CDR3 is TGTGCCAGCTCACCCCGACAGGGCGGGGAAGCTTTCTTT. Translation: CASSPRQGGEAFF.

The chain links TRBV6-1 to TRBJ1-1, with TRBD1 matching 7 bases. Germline assignment: CDR1 MNHNS and CDR2 SASEGT. This CDR3 region has 11 residues. The ends lost 10 bases at V and 7 bases at J; junction bases unmatched: 6. CDR3 sequence: CAIPTGYEAFF. CDR3 in DNA: TGTGCCATCCCGACAGGGTATGAAGCTTTCTTT.

The genes are TRBV2 and TRBJ2-2; 8 nucleotides line up with TRBD1. The V gene's germline CDR1 is SNHLY and CDR2 FYNNEI. J gave up 7 bases and V 2 bases, and 6 bases lay outside the gene matches. There are 15 residues in the CDR3. CDR3 nucleotide sequence: TGTGCCAGCAGTGAACAGGGGGCGAGGGGCGGGGAGCTGTTTTTT. The encoded protein is CASSEQGARGGELFF. The variable domain in full, with the rest retrieved from reference TRBV2 and TRBJ2-2, is EPEVTQTPSHQVTQMGQEVILRCVPISNHLYFYWYRQILGQKVEFLVSFYNNEISEKSEIFDDQFSVERPDGSNFTLKIRSTKLEDSAMYFCASSEQGARGGELFFGEGSRLTVL.

The CDR3 sequence is CASSLSQGASTGELFF. For the CDR3, the DNA is TGTGCCAGCAGCTTAAGTCAGGGGGCCAGCACCGGGGAGCTGTTTTTT. The chain uses TRBV7-9 and TRBJ2-2, with 8 bases aligning to TRBD1. J lost 4 bases, V lost 2 bases, and 6 bases had no gene match. Germline loops: CDR1 SEHNR, CDR2 FQNEAQ (reference sequence). The CDR3 sequence is 16 residues long.

The chain joins TRBV2 to TRBJ1-6; D might be TRBD1 (5 bases). CDR1 is SNHLY and CDR2 is FYNNEI in the germline V gene. This CDR3 is 14 amino acids long. The V and J ends lost 4 bases and 8 bases respectively, with 12 bases between them. The CDR3 DNA reads TGTGCCAGCAGTGTTAGGCAGGGAGATTCACCCCTCCACTTT. The encoded protein is CASSVRQGDSPLHF. The variable domain in full, completed from reference TRBV2 and TRBJ1-6, reads EPEVTQTPSHQVTQMGQEVILRCVPISNHLYFYWYRQILGQKVEFLVSFYNNEISEKSEIFDDQFSVERPDGSNFTLKIRSTKLEDSAMYFCASSVRQGDSPLHFGNGTRLTVT.

This sequence joins TRBV30 and TRBJ1-5, with unresolved D. The germline CDR1 and CDR2 sequences are GTSNPN and SVGIG (reference sequence). V dropped 2 bases and J dropped 2 bases, with 10 bases sitting between them. The CDR3 length is 14 residues. The chain's CDR3 is CAWSIGSRNQPQHF. The CDR3 region has the DNA TGTGCCTGGAGTATTGGATCTCGCAATCAGCCCCAGCATTTT.

The CDR3 nucleotides are TGTGCCAGCAAGGTTAGGGCCCTGAACACTGAAGCTTTCTTT. Translated: CASKVRALNTEAFF. This sequence joins TRBV2 and TRBJ1-1; no reliable D call. This CDR3 is 14 amino acids long. The germline V and J ends were trimmed by 7 bases and 0 bases, with 12 bases remaining between them. Germline assignment: CDR1 SNHLY and CDR2 FYNNEI.

The rearrangement uses TRBV20-1 and TRBJ2-5, with a weak D call TRBD2 (5 bases). V was pared by 4 bases and J by 2 bases, with 5 bases between. The CDR3 covers 11 residues. CDR1 DFQATT and CDR2 SNEGSKA come from the germline V gene (reference sequence). In DNA form, the CDR3 reads TGCAGTGCTACGGGACAAGAGACCCAGTACTTC. Its protein is CSATGQETQYF.

The rearrangement uses TRBV7-3 and TRBJ2-2, with 12 positions matching TRBD2. Looked up from germline, CDR1 is SGHTA and CDR2 is FQGTGA. The V gene end was trimmed by 5 bases and the J gene end by 8 bases; junction bases not matched to a gene: 12. The CDR3 is made up of 17 amino acids. The CDR3 coding sequence is TGTGCCAGCAGCCCAACCAGGACTAGCGGGATCGCAGGGGAGCTGTTTTTT. Translated, it gives CASSPTRTSGIAGELFF.

Comment on this clone: Other DNA sequences in this specimen translate into the identical CDR3. The rearrangement joins TRBV19 to TRBJ1-2; 8 nucleotides agree with TRBD1. From germline, CDR1 is LNHDA and CDR2 SQIVND (reference sequence). This CDR3 spans 14 amino acids. Trimming at V came to 7 bases and at J to 2 bases, leaving 6 bases not matched to a gene. The CDR3 sequence is CASTQTGENYGYTF. The CDR3 DNA is TGTGCCAGTACCCAGACAGGGGAAAACTATGGCTACACCTTC. The full variable domain, its missing parts supplied by reference TRBV19 and TRBJ1-2, is DGGITQSPKYLFRKEGQNVTLSCEQNLNHDAMYWYRQDPGQGLRLIYYSQIVNDFQKGDIAEGYSVSREKKESFPLTVTSAQKNPTAFYLCASTQTGENYGYTFGSGTRLTVV.

The chain combines TRBV11-3 with TRBJ2-3; TRBD1 aligns across 9 bases. The CDR3 is 16 amino acids. Germline CDR1 reads SGHNT; CDR2 reads YENEEA. The V segment lost 5 bases and the J segment 2 bases; nucleotides outside the gene matches: 8. The CDR3 DNA reads TGTGCCAGCAGCCCTGGACAGGGGAGGACCACAGATACGCAGTATTTT. This encodes CASSPGQGRTTDTQYF.

The V and J genes are TRBV5-8 and TRBJ1-2, with D unclear. Trimming left V 5 bases short and J 1 base short, with 12 bases between. The CDR3 spans 14 residues. CDR1 is SGHTS and CDR2 is YDEGEE in the germline V gene. CDR3 nucleotides: TGTGCCAGCAGTCGCCGTGGCAGTAACTATGGCTACACCTTC. Translation: CASSRRGSNYGYTF.

This clone was recorded once. V usage is TRBV18 and J usage is TRBJ1-1, with a tentative D call TRBD1 (5 bases). The CDR3 is 15 residues long. Trimming removed 4 bases from V and 0 bases from J, with 12 bases in between. Germline V gene lookup returns CDR1 KGHSH and CDR2 LQKENI. The CDR3 loop is CASSLATAMNTEAFF. DNA of the CDR3: TGTGCCAGCTCACTTGCGACAGCCATGAACACTGAAGCTTTCTTT. Full variable domain (rest looked up from reference TRBV18 and TRBJ1-1): NAGVMQNPRHLVRRRGQEARLRCSPMKGHSHVYWYRQLPEEGLKFMVYLQKENIIDESGMPKERFSAEFPKEGPSILRIQQVVRGDSAAYFCASSLATAMNTEAFFGQGTRLTVV.

The rearrangement joins TRBV28 to TRBJ1-1; a possible D gene is TRBD1 (6 bases). CDR1 and CDR2 from the germline V gene are MDHEN and SYDVKM. V was clipped by 8 bases and J by 5 bases, with 18 bases between them. The length of the CDR3 is 14 residues. CDR3 amino acids: CASLGGEVKTEAFF. CDR3 in DNA: TGTGCCAGCTTAGGGGGAGAAGTAAAGACTGAAGCTTTCTTT.

This clone was picked up one time. This rearrangement joins TRBV6-1 to TRBJ2-5; no definite D call. The CDR3 is made up of 12 amino acids. V gave up 5 bases and J gave up 3 bases, with 7 bases separating them. Germline V gene sequence: CDR1 MNHNS, CDR2 SASEGT. CDR3: CASSRAEETQYF. The CDR3 DNA reads TGTGCCAGCAGTCGGGCAGAAGAGACCCAGTACTTC.

The chain carries TRBV7-9 and TRBJ1-6, with D possibly being TRBD1 (6 bases). Trimming shortened V by 7 bases and J by 2 bases, and 9 bases separated the two germline ends. The CDR3 is 14 amino acids. Germline CDR1 SEHNR, CDR2 FQNEAQ (reference sequence). CDR3 loop: CASKGGAYNSPLHF. The CDR3 DNA follows: TGTGCCAGCAAAGGGGGGGCCTATAATTCACCCCTCCACTTT. Full variable domain (outside the CDR3, taken from reference TRBV7-9 and TRBJ1-6): DTGVSQNPRHKITKRGQNVTFRCDPISEHNRLYWYRQTLGQGPEFLTYFQNEAQLEKSRLLSDRFSAERPKGSFSTLEIQRTEQGDSAMYLCASKGGAYNSPLHFGNGTRLTVT.

Notes on this clone: The same CDR3 arises from other DNA sequences in this sample as well. This sequence joins TRBV11-3 and TRBJ2-3; D gene ambiguous. Trimming shortened V by 4 bases and J by 2 bases, and 4 bases separated the two germline ends. The CDR3 length is 12 residues. The germline V gene encodes CDR1 SGHNT and CDR2 YENEEA. The CDR3 sequence: CASSSHTDTQYF. The CDR3 nucleotides read TGTGCCAGCAGCTCCCACACAGATACGCAGTATTTT.

The chain couples TRBV12-2 to TRBJ1-5; the table's D call, TRBD1, was not checked against the DNA. TRBV12-2 is recorded as a pseudogene. This CDR3 is 18 amino acids long. The CDR3 region has the DNA TGTGCAAGTCGCTTAGAGGGCCCCGAAGAGGACAACCATCAGCCCCAGCATTTT. This sequence encodes CASRLEGPEEDNHQPQHF.

The V gene is TRBV28, the J gene TRBJ2-3, with a tentative D call TRBD1 (5 bases). The CDR3 is 14 amino acids. In germline, CDR1 is MDHEN, CDR2 SYDVKM. The ends were cut back, 9 bases at V and 1 base at J, with 14 bases in the middle. In DNA form, the CDR3 reads TGTGCCAGTCAGGGAACATTACGCACAGATACGCAGTATTTT. This encodes CASQGTLRTDTQYF.

This clone was recorded only once. The V call is TRBV7-8, the J call TRBJ1-3, with D tentatively TRBD1 (5 bases). V dropped 5 bases and J dropped 2 bases, with 10 bases sitting between them. CDR3 length: 14 amino acids. Germline CDR1 reads SGHVS; CDR2 reads FQNEAQ. The CDR3 bases are TGTGCCAGCAGCCACGACAGAGCTGGAAACACCATATATTTT. This sequence encodes CASSHDRAGNTIYF.